This is a list of T cell receptor beta chains from one sample in a study of T cell repertoires in cytomegalovirus infection. Their target antigens are unknown. Via MiXCR, TCRdb re-called the reads, giving one row per CDR3 protein. The data show about 52,000 distinct CDR3 sequences, roughly 20% seen once. Specimen: CD8+ T cells from cultured PBMCs, collected from culture after CMV antigen stimulation. These receptors were collected from a human donor in good health (CMV status not recorded). Some clones in this sample may be carry-over from other donors' samples. Each CDR3 is given with its conserved first and last residue. D genes are given only for firm matches. Only part of the rows carry a size: once, few, many, or a class if the clone is expanded.

v_gene,d_gene,abundance,j_gene,CDR3nt,CDR3aa
TRBV6-5,TRBD1,few,TRBJ1-5,TGTGCCAGCAGCTCGACAGGGTTTGAGGATCAGCCCCAGCATTTT,CASSSTGFEDQPQHF
TRBV7-8,TRBD2,NA,TRBJ2-7,TGTGCCAGCAGCTTTCGACTAGCGGTTCCCTACGAGCAGTACTTC,CASSFRLAVPYEQYF
TRBV7-6,TRBD2,NA,TRBJ2-1,TGTGCCAGCAGCTCCCTGACTAGCGGGGGGGCGGATGAGCAGTTCTTC,CASSSLTSGGADEQFF
TRBV6-2/TRBV6-3,NA,NA,TRBJ1-5,TGTGCCAGCAGTCGCCGCTCGGGGGCAGGGGAGTTTCGACCGGCTCGGCTATTTAATCAGCCCCAGCATTTT,CASSRRSGAGEFRPARLFNQPQHF
TRBV9,TRBD2,few,TRBJ2-3,TGTGCCAGCAGCGTAGCGGGGACCGGGGAGGGAGATACGCAGTATTTT,CASSVAGTGEGDTQYF
TRBV9,TRBD2,few,TRBJ2-5,TGTGCCAGCAGCGTCCAGACTAGCGGGGGGACCCAGTACTTC,CASSVQTSGGTQYF
TRBV7-2,TRBD2,NA,TRBJ2-1,TGTGCCAGCAGCTTACGGACTAGCGGGGAGTACAATGAGCAGTTCTTC,CASSLRTSGEYNEQFF
TRBV6-5,TRBD2,NA,TRBJ2-1,TGTGCCAGCAGTTACGGTGTTAGCGGGAGGGGTTTAGATGAGCAGTTCTTC,CASSYGVSGRGLDEQFF
TRBV10-3,NA,NA,TRBJ2-1,TGTGCCAGCTCCGTAGGGGGTGAGCAGTTCTTC,CASSVGGEQFF
TRBV7-9,TRBD2,many,TRBJ2-4,TGTGCCAGCAGCCTACGGCAGACTAGCGGGAGGGCCTGGGCCAAAAACATTCAGTACTTC,CASSLRQTSGRAWAKNIQYF
TRBV7-2,TRBD2,few,TRBJ2-1,TGTGCCAGCAGCTTGATTGCTAGCGGGGAAAACAATGAGCAGTTCTTC,CASSLIASGENNEQFF
TRBV12-3/TRBV12-4,NA,NA,TRBJ1-1,TGTGCCAGCACCGAAGGTCTGAACACTGAAGCTTTCTTT,CASTEGLNTEAFF
TRBV6-2/TRBV6-3,NA,NA,TRBJ2-1,TGTGCCAGCAGCCCCCTCCCGGGGGACACCTACAATGAGCAGTTCTTC,CASSPLPGDTYNEQFF
TRBV12-3/TRBV12-4,NA,few,TRBJ1-5,TGTGCCAGCAGTTTGGTCTTGGTTCAGCCCCAGCATTTT,CASSLVLVQPQHF
TRBV6-2/TRBV6-3,NA,few,TRBJ1-5,TGTGCCAGCAGTTACCCGGGTATCGGCAATCAGCCCCAGCATTTT,CASSYPGIGNQPQHF
TRBV28,NA,few,TRBJ2-3,TGTGCCAGCAAAGCCGACGCGGATACGCAGTATTTT,CASKADADTQYF
TRBV11-2,TRBD1,few,TRBJ2-3,TGTGCCAGCAGCTTTATCGACAGGGGGGGGACAGATACGCAGTATTTT,CASSFIDRGGTDTQYF
TRBV7-6,NA,few,TRBJ1-6,TGTGCCAGCAGCTCCGGGGGACGGAGCTCCTATAATTCACCCCTCCACTTT,CASSSGGRSSYNSPLHF
TRBV7-6,NA,many,TRBJ2-1,TGTGCCAGCAGCTTAGAATCCGTTACCTACAGGTCCCTAAGGTACAATGAGCAGTTCTTC,CASSLESVTYRSLRYNEQFF
TRBV2,TRBD2,NA,TRBJ2-7,TGTGCCAGCACCCCGAGCCCGAGCGGGAGGGAGGAGCAGTACTTC,CASTPSPSGREEQYF
TRBV19,NA,few,TRBJ2-3,TGTGCCAGTAGTATAGTGGGGGGCGTGAATACGCAGTATTTT,CASSIVGGVNTQYF
TRBV7-2,TRBD2,NA,TRBJ2-7,TGTGCCAGCAGCTTAGCCTCTAGCGGTACTTCCTACGAGCAGTACTTC,CASSLASSGTSYEQYF
TRBV12-3/TRBV12-4,TRBD2,few,TRBJ2-2,TGTGCCAGCAGTACCGGACTAGCGGGAGTAAAGGCCGGGGAGCTGTTTTTT,CASSTGLAGVKAGELFF
TRBV12-3/TRBV12-4,NA,few,TRBJ2-7,TGTGCCAGCAGTGTCCCCCGACATAGCCCTGCCTACGAGCAGTACTTC,CASSVPRHSPAYEQYF
TRBV6-2/TRBV6-3,TRBD1,NA,TRBJ1-6,TGTGCCAGCAGTTACGGGACAGGGATTTCACCCCTCCACTTT,CASSYGTGISPLHF
TRBV3-1,TRBD2,many,TRBJ2-3,TGTGCCAGCAGCACCCGGACTAGCGGCACAGATACGCAGTATTTT,CASSTRTSGTDTQYF
TRBV9,NA,few,TRBJ2-7,TGTGCCAGCAGCCCAAGACATCCATCCTACGAGCAGTACTTC,CASSPRHPSYEQYF
TRBV6-2/TRBV6-3,NA,many,TRBJ1-2,TGTGCCAGCAGTCCGGGCCGAAACTATGGCTACACCTTC,CASSPGRNYGYTF
TRBV4-1,TRBD1,NA,TRBJ2-1,TGCGCCAGCAGCCAAGATCCCCCGACAGGGGGGTACAATGAGCAGTTCTTC,CASSQDPPTGGYNEQFF
TRBV11-1,TRBD2,NA,TRBJ2-1,TGTGCCAGCAGCCACCCAAAGACTAGCGGGGGGGTCTACAATGAGCAGTTCTTC,CASSHPKTSGGVYNEQFF
TRBV7-3,NA,NA,TRBJ2-7,TGTGCCAGCAGCTTAGGGGTTGCCGACGAGCAGTACTTC,CASSLGVADEQYF
TRBV7-2,TRBD2,NA,TRBJ2-7,TGTGCCAGCAGCTTTACTAGCGATCGGCCCTACGAGCAGTACTTC,CASSFTSDRPYEQYF
TRBV7-2,TRBD1,NA,TRBJ1-2,TGTGCCAGCAGGTCCCTCTCAGGGGGAAACTATGGCTACACCTTC,CASRSLSGGNYGYTF
TRBV7-6,NA,few,TRBJ2-1,TGTGCCAGCAGCTTAGGAAAGGGAAATACGTTCTTC,CASSLGKGNTFF
TRBV12-3/TRBV12-4,NA,NA,TRBJ1-4,TGTGCCAGCAGCTCAAATGAAAAACTGTTTTTT,CASSSNEKLFF
TRBV20-1,NA,few,TRBJ1-2,TGCAGTGCTAGGCCACCGGGACGAATCAGTCACTTGGGCTACACCTTC,CSARPPGRISHLGYTF
TRBV20-1,NA,NA,TRBJ2-7,TGCAGTGCTAGAACCAGTCCCCAGTACTTC,CSARTSPQYF
TRBV11-2,TRBD1,NA,TRBJ2-7,TGTGCCAGCAGCTTGGGACAGATAGCCTACGAGCAGTACTTC,CASSLGQIAYEQYF
TRBV27,NA,NA,TRBJ2-1,TGTGCCAGCAGTTTGGCGGCGGGCAGCCACAATGAGCAGTTCTTC,CASSLAAGSHNEQFF
TRBV7-2,TRBD1,few,TRBJ1-1,TGTGCCAGCAGCTTACGAGCCAGGACAGGGTGGAACACTGAAGCTTTCTTT,CASSLRARTGWNTEAFF
TRBV6-2/TRBV6-3,NA,NA,TRBJ1-1,TGTGCCAGCAGTCTTGAAGGGGGGGCGAACACTGAAGCTTTCTTT,CASSLEGGANTEAFF
TRBV7-2,NA,few,TRBJ1-2,TGTGCCAGCAAGGAACGAATCTATGGCTACACCTTC,CASKERIYGYTF
TRBV7-2,NA,few,TRBJ2-5,TGTGCCAGCAGCTTAGAAGGGCAGTACCAAGAGACCCAGTACTTC,CASSLEGQYQETQYF
TRBV7-9,TRBD1,few,TRBJ1-2,TGTGCCAGCAGCTTCAGACAGGGTATCTATGGCTACACCTTC,CASSFRQGIYGYTF
TRBV19,NA,NA,TRBJ2-1,TGTGCCAGTAGCCCCGAGGACGGCTACTACAATGAGCAGTTCTTC,CASSPEDGYYNEQFF
TRBV28,TRBD2,few,TRBJ2-2,TGTGCCAGCAGCCTCAGACTAGCGGTCAACACCGGGGAGCTGTTTTTT,CASSLRLAVNTGELFF
TRBV14,NA,NA,TRBJ2-5,TGTGCCAGCAGCCGACCTAGGGCGGGAGAGACCCAGTACTTC,CASSRPRAGETQYF
TRBV6-5,NA,many,TRBJ2-5,TGTGCCAGCAGTTACGGGGCGATGACGGGGGAGACCCAGTACTTC,CASSYGAMTGETQYF
TRBV7-2,NA,few,TRBJ2-6,TGTGCCAGCAGCTTAGGCTACGGCTCTGGGGCCAACGTCCTGACTTTC,CASSLGYGSGANVLTF
TRBV7-8,NA,few,TRBJ2-3,TGTGCCAGCAGCTTACCAGCCGGGTGGGCCACAGATACGCAGTATTTT,CASSLPAGWATDTQYF
TRBV28,NA,few,TRBJ1-5,TGTGCCAGCAGCCGAGACAGGATTTATCAGCCCCAGCATTTT,CASSRDRIYQPQHF
TRBV4-3,TRBD2,NA,TRBJ2-7,TGCGCCAGCAGCCAAGATGGAACTAGCGGGGGGTCCTACGAGCAGTACTTC,CASSQDGTSGGSYEQYF
TRBV6-1,NA,few,TRBJ1-1,TGTGCCAGCAGTGAATCTCCGTCGATGAACACTGAAGCTTTCTTT,CASSESPSMNTEAFF
TRBV4-2,NA,NA,TRBJ2-7,TGTGCCAGCAGCCAAGTTTTGGGGAGCGGACGAGCTTCCTACGAGCAGTACTTC,CASSQVLGSGRASYEQYF
TRBV7-2,TRBD2,medium-sized,TRBJ2-1,TGTGCCAGCAGCTTAGGATTCTCTAGCGGGGTATACAATGAGCAGTTCTTC,CASSLGFSSGVYNEQFF
TRBV7-1,NA,NA,TRBJ2-1,TGTGCCAGCAGCTCAGCCGGGAAAGTCGAGCAGTTCTTC,CASSSAGKVEQFF
TRBV7-8,NA,few,TRBJ2-2,TGTGCCAGCAGCTTAGGACAGCCGGCAATACTTTTCACCGGGGAGCTGTTTTTT,CASSLGQPAILFTGELFF
TRBV7-2,NA,few,TRBJ2-7,TGTGCCAGCAGCTTATATGGCAGGGTCTACGAGCAGTACTTC,CASSLYGRVYEQYF
TRBV4-1,NA,NA,TRBJ1-3,TGCGCCAGCAGCCAAGGGGAGTACTCTGGAAACACCATATATTTT,CASSQGEYSGNTIYF
TRBV7-2,NA,few,TRBJ2-5,TGTGCCAGCAGCACCCGCAGGGTTCGCCAAGAGACCCAGTACTTC,CASSTRRVRQETQYF